Listed below are T cell receptor beta chains from one sample, sequenced in a study of PD-1 blockade in classical Hodgkin lymphoma. Data came from immunoSEQ multiplex PCR; TCRdb stores just in-frame clones and leaves some out. The sample contains about 23,000 clones, over 60% of which appear only once. The sequenced sample was peripheral blood mononuclear cells (PBMCs), obtained before the second cycle of nivolumab. The source of these receptors is a human donor with classical Hodgkin lymphoma. Both conserved end residues are part of each CDR3. The D gene is left open where the match is weak. Size is omitted from some rows. Given values are once, few, many or a class for expanded clones.

CDR3 length: 15
clone size: .
J gene: TRBJ1-5
V gene: TRBV28
D gene: TRBD1
CDR3 protein: CASLSRGQGNQPQHF
CDR3 DNA: TGTGCCAGCCTCAGCCGGGGACAGGGGAATCAGCCCCAGCATTTT

CDR3 length: 15
clone size: .
J gene: TRBJ2-1
V gene: TRBV5-1
D gene: .
CDR3 protein: CASSPSARYYNEQFF
CDR3 DNA: TGCGCCAGCAGCCCCTCTGCGAGGTACTACAATGAGCAGTTCTTC

CDR3 length: 13
clone size: .
J gene: TRBJ2-1
V gene: TRBV30
D gene: .
CDR3 protein: CAWSVGTHNEQFF
CDR3 DNA: TGTGCCTGGAGTGTAGGGACCCACAATGAGCAGTTCTTC

CDR3 length: 13
clone size: few
J gene: TRBJ1-1
V gene: TRBV28
D gene: .
CDR3 protein: CASSRLKGMEAFF
CDR3 DNA: TGTGCCAGCAGTCGCCTCAAGGGAATGGAAGCTTTCTTT

CDR3 length: 13
clone size: .
J gene: TRBJ2-2
V gene: TRBV5-1
D gene: .
CDR3 protein: CASSKSYTGELFF
CDR3 DNA: TGCGCCAGCAGTAAGAGTTACACCGGGGAGCTGTTTTTT

CDR3 length: 13
clone size: .
J gene: TRBJ2-2
V gene: TRBV2
D gene: TRBD1
CDR3 protein: CASSRTGSGELFF
CDR3 DNA: TGTGCCAGCAGCCGGACAGGGTCCGGGGAGCTGTTTTTT

CDR3 length: 13
clone size: once
J gene: TRBJ2-7
V gene: TRBV6-5
D gene: .
CDR3 protein: CASSPFPLDEQYF
CDR3 DNA: TGTGCCAGCAGTCCATTTCCCCTGGACGAGCAGTACTTC

CDR3 length: 14
clone size: once
J gene: TRBJ1-4
V gene: TRBV4-2
D gene: .
CDR3 protein: CASSQGGANEKLFF
CDR3 DNA: TGTGCCAGCAGCCAAGGGGGTGCTAATGAAAAACTGTTTTTT

CDR3 length: 14
clone size: .
J gene: TRBJ2-3
V gene: TRBV27
D gene: TRBD2
CDR3 protein: CASRFSGITDTQYF
CDR3 DNA: TGTGCCAGCAGATTTAGCGGGATCACAGATACGCAGTATTTT

CDR3 length: 15
clone size: .
J gene: TRBJ2-2
V gene: TRBV18
D gene: .
CDR3 protein: CASSPRETNTGELFF
CDR3 DNA: TGTGCCAGCTCACCTCGGGAGACGAACACCGGGGAGCTGTTTTTT

CDR3 length: 13
clone size: .
J gene: TRBJ2-7
V gene: TRBV13
D gene: .
CDR3 protein: CASSLQGADEQYF
CDR3 DNA: TGTGCCAGCAGCCTACAGGGTGCGGACGAGCAGTACTTC

CDR3 length: 11
clone size: .
J gene: TRBJ2-7
V gene: TRBV10-3
D gene: .
CDR3 protein: CAIGTGNEQYF
CDR3 DNA: TGTGCCATCGGCACGGGCAACGAGCAGTACTTC

CDR3 length: 11
clone size: .
J gene: TRBJ2-7
V gene: TRBV25-1
D gene: .
CDR3 protein: CASSLNYEQYF
CDR3 DNA: TGTGCCAGCAGTTTGAACTACGAGCAGTACTTC

CDR3 length: 13
clone size: .
J gene: TRBJ2-2
V gene: TRBV28
D gene: .
CDR3 protein: CASNLQATGELFF
CDR3 DNA: TGTGCCAGCAACTTACAGGCAACCGGGGAGCTGTTTTTT

CDR3 length: 17
clone size: few
J gene: TRBJ2-3
V gene: TRBV4-1
D gene: .
CDR3 protein: CASSHRPGGGVTDTQYF
CDR3 DNA: TGCGCCAGCAGCCACCGTCCCGGAGGGGGAGTCACAGATACGCAGTATTTT

CDR3 length: 14
clone size: .
J gene: TRBJ2-7
V gene: TRBV28
D gene: TRBD1
CDR3 protein: CASSLWDRAYEQYF
CDR3 DNA: TGTGCCAGCAGTTTATGGGACAGGGCCTACGAGCAGTACTTC

CDR3 length: 18
clone size: .
J gene: TRBJ1-5
V gene: TRBV6-1
D gene: .
CDR3 protein: CASSEGIGSSLGNQPQHF
CDR3 DNA: TGTGCCAGCAGTGAAGGGATAGGGAGTTCTTTGGGCAATCAGCCCCAGCATTTT

CDR3 length: 16
clone size: .
J gene: TRBJ1-1
V gene: TRBV7-6
D gene: .
CDR3 protein: CASSLAITGKNTEAFF
CDR3 DNA: TGTGCCAGCAGCTTAGCCATAACAGGGAAGAACACTGAAGCTTTCTTT

CDR3 length: 15
clone size: .
J gene: TRBJ2-1
V gene: TRBV4-1
D gene: .
CDR3 protein: CASSHRAEGYNEQFF
CDR3 DNA: TGCGCCAGCAGCCATAGAGCGGAAGGGTACAATGAGCAGTTCTTC

CDR3 length: 17
clone size: once
J gene: TRBJ2-1
V gene: TRBV4-2
D gene: TRBD2
CDR3 protein: CASSQELAGGSYNEQFF
CDR3 DNA: TGTGCCAGCAGCCAAGAGCTAGCGGGAGGGTCCTACAATGAGCAGTTCTTC

CDR3 length: 17
clone size: .
J gene: TRBJ2-1
V gene: TRBV5-1
D gene: TRBD2
CDR3 protein: CASSPVPGLAGGNEQFF
CDR3 DNA: TGCGCCAGCAGCCCGGTTCCGGGACTAGCGGGAGGTAATGAGCAGTTCTTC

CDR3 length: 13
clone size: .
J gene: TRBJ1-3
V gene: TRBV30
D gene: .
CDR3 protein: CAWTGGQGNTIYF
CDR3 DNA: TGTGCCTGGACTGGGGGTCAAGGAAACACCATATATTTT

CDR3 length: 14
clone size: .
J gene: TRBJ2-3
V gene: TRBV6-4
D gene: .
CDR3 protein: CASSDSGGSDTQYF
CDR3 DNA: TGTGCCAGCAGTGACTCGGGAGGCTCAGATACGCAGTATTTT

CDR3 length: 13
clone size: .
J gene: TRBJ1-2
V gene: TRBV6-5
D gene: .
CDR3 protein: CASSYDRNYGYTF
CDR3 DNA: TGTGCCAGCAGTTACGACCGCAACTATGGCTACACCTTC

CDR3 length: 13
clone size: .
J gene: TRBJ1-1
V gene: TRBV9
D gene: .
CDR3 protein: CASSPTPNTEAFF
CDR3 DNA: TGTGCCAGCAGCCCAACCCCGAACACTGAAGCTTTCTTT

CDR3 length: 22
clone size: .
J gene: TRBJ2-2
V gene: TRBV4-1
D gene: TRBD2
CDR3 protein: CASSQDPGSEASGITNTGELFF
CDR3 DNA: TGCGCCAGCAGCCAAGATCCTGGTTCCGAGGCTAGCGGGATCACAAACACCGGGGAGCTGTTTTTT

CDR3 length: 15
clone size: .
J gene: TRBJ2-7
V gene: TRBV27
D gene: TRBD1
CDR3 protein: CASSLERDRGYEQYF
CDR3 DNA: TGTGCCAGCAGTTTAGAAAGGGACAGGGGGTACGAGCAGTACTTC

CDR3 length: 15
clone size: .
J gene: TRBJ2-1
V gene: TRBV7-9
D gene: TRBD2
CDR3 protein: CASSLRTSLNNEQFF
CDR3 DNA: TGTGCCAGCAGCTTGCGGACTAGCCTGAACAATGAGCAGTTCTTC

CDR3 length: 14
clone size: .
J gene: TRBJ2-3
V gene: TRBV10-3
D gene: TRBD1
CDR3 protein: CAISGTGDRDTQYF
CDR3 DNA: TGTGCCATCAGTGGGACAGGGGATAGAGATACGCAGTATTTT

CDR3 length: 12
clone size: few
J gene: TRBJ1-1
V gene: TRBV11-2
D gene: .
CDR3 protein: CASSLAGGEAFF
CDR3 DNA: TGTGCCAGCAGCTTAGCCGGGGGTGAAGCTTTCTTT

CDR3 length: 14
clone size: .
J gene: TRBJ2-7
V gene: TRBV6-5
D gene: .
CDR3 protein: CASSYSYGSYEQYF
CDR3 DNA: TGTGCCAGCAGTTACTCTTACGGATCCTACGAGCAGTACTTC

CDR3 length: 16
clone size: .
J gene: TRBJ1-3
V gene: TRBV30
D gene: TRBD1
CDR3 protein: CAWRSPWGQGRNTIYF
CDR3 DNA: TGTGCCTGGAGATCCCCATGGGGACAGGGGAGAAACACCATATATTTT

CDR3 length: 15
clone size: .
J gene: TRBJ2-3
V gene: TRBV9
D gene: TRBD2
CDR3 protein: CASSGREGTTDTQYF
CDR3 DNA: TGTGCCAGCAGCGGACGGGAGGGTACTACAGATACGCAGTATTTT